This TCR beta chain was obtained from a study of early T cells in non-severe SARS-CoV-2 infection. Study background: The sequenced material was bulk RNA from unsorted whole blood, and its chains were unpaired.

The CDR3 loop spans 16 amino acids. Germline V gene data show CDR1 as SGHTA and CDR2 as FQGTGA. The ends lost 3 bases at V and 3 bases at J; junction bases unmatched: 6. This clonotype has a handful of counts. Its antigen is not known. Researchers tagged individual cDNA molecules with unique molecular identifiers. Via MiXCR, TCRdb re-called the 5' RACE reads, giving one row per CDR3 protein. The table has more than 60,000 distinct CDR3 sequences, roughly 12% seen once. Study observations and caveats: CD4 and private specificities were missed by VDJdb matching, which favored anti-spike CD8 responses.

Sequences were derived from whole blood, sampled at baseline. This clonotype was sampled from an adult who was a healthcare worker with PCR-confirmed SARS-CoV-2 infection or an uninfected control (not recorded which). The V and J genes are TRBV7-3 and TRBJ1-4, with 8 bases matching TRBD1. The CDR3 region has the DNA TGTGCCAGCAGCTTTTTAATGGACAGGGCTAATGAAAAACTGTTTTTT. The encoded protein is CASSFLMDRANEKLFF.